The 23 T cell receptor beta chains presented below share a single source sample, sequenced in a study of circulating CD8 cells and anti-PD-1 response in melanoma. From live CD3+CD8+TCRalphabeta+ cells, four PD-1 and/or TIGIT subsets were sorted. Each library started from roughly 16 ng of total RNA using the QIAseq Immune Repertoire TCR panel. TCRdb ran MiXCR on the reads and lists one entry per CDR3 protein. Found here are 400 to 500 distinct CDR3 sequences, less than 9.5% of them singletons; the top ten hold around 10%. Sample: CD8+ T cells from PBMCs, taken at baseline or after one month of anti-PD-1 therapy (not recorded which). Source of these receptors: a human donor with melanoma.

This clonotype was counted a few times. This sequence joins TRBV6-5 and TRBJ2-7; no clear D. Trimming took off 3 bases at V and 4 bases at J, with 13 bases between the two ends. Germline V gene data show CDR1 as MNHEY and CDR2 as SVGAGI. The CDR3 consists of 14 residues. This chain's CDR3 is CASSYGRKPYEQYF. In DNA, the CDR3 is TGTGCCAGCAGTTATGGCAGGAAACCTTACGAGCAGTACTTC.

This clonotype is large. J is TRBJ2-7 and V is TRBV19; 8 positions agree with TRBD1. Germline CDR1 LNHDA, CDR2 SQIVND (reference sequence). Trimming cost V 3 bases and J 3 bases; bases outside gene matches: 7. There are 15 residues in the CDR3. The CDR3 DNA is TGTGCCAGTAGTATCGGGGCAGGGGGCATCTACGAGCAGTACTTC. Translated: CASSIGAGGIYEQYF.

By its share, this clonotype is large (0.1 to 1%). The rearrangement uses TRBV19 and TRBJ2-1; D may be TRBD2 (5 bases). Trimming removed 6 bases at V and 5 bases at J, with 11 bases between. This CDR3 contains 13 residues. CDR1 is LNHDA and CDR2 is SQIVND in the germline V gene (reference sequence). The DNA of the CDR3 is TGTGCCAGTAGCTTAGCGAGCCACAATGAGCAGTTCTTC. Translating it yields CASSLASHNEQFF.

A note on this clonotype: A much larger clone lies one base from this, so it may be a read error. The chain recombines TRBV5-6 with TRBJ2-3; unclear D gene. The germline gives CDR1 SGHDT, CDR2 YYEEEE. The CDR3 runs to 12 residues. In DNA, the CDR3 is TGTGACAGCAGCTTGCCGACAGATACGCAGTATTTT. Its protein product is CDSSLPTDTQYF.

The J gene is TRBJ2-5, the V gene TRBV6-2 or TRBV6-3, with TRBD1 matching over 7 bases. Germline CDR1 MNHEY, CDR2 SVGEGT. V was pared by 5 bases and J by 4 bases, with 13 bases of the junction left unmatched. The length of the CDR3 is 16 residues. The CDR3 sequence: CASSPDRDEWAETQYF. In DNA, the CDR3 is TGTGCCAGCAGTCCCGACAGGGATGAATGGGCAGAGACCCAGTACTTC.

The chain recombines TRBV4-3 with TRBJ2-2, with D maybe TRBD2 (5 bases). V dropped 0 bases and J dropped 0 bases, with 11 bases sitting between them. This CDR3 contains 17 residues. Germline CDR1 LGHNA, CDR2 YSLEER. In nucleotides, the CDR3 is TGCGCCAGCAGCCAAGATAGCTACGGGGCGAACACCGGGGAGCTGTTTTTT. Its translation: CASSQDSYGANTGELFF.

By share, this clonotype ranks as large. The CDR3 DNA follows: TGTGCCAGCAGCACGCTAGGTGGAGGCCCAGATACGCAGTATTTT. It encodes CASSTLGGGPDTQYF. The chain employs TRBV7-2 and TRBJ2-3, with D possibly TRBD2 on 5 matching bases. The CDR3 runs to 15 residues. Trimming took off 5 bases at V and 4 bases at J, with 16 bases between the two ends. Germline-derived CDR1 and CDR2 are SGHTA and FQGNSA.

Relative to its sample, this clonotype is large. The J gene is TRBJ2-1, the V gene TRBV29-1, with D perhaps matching TRBD2 (5 bases). The germline V and J ends were trimmed by 7 bases and 8 bases, with 12 bases remaining between them. Germline loops: CDR1 SQVTM, CDR2 ANQGSEA. The CDR3 is made up of 11 amino acids. CDR3 nucleotide sequence: TGCAGCGCCCCCCGAGGGCATGAGCAGTTCTTC. Its translation: CSAPRGHEQFF.

This clonotype rates as large. CDR3 region: CASRPSDLYEQYF. The CDR3 region has the DNA TGTGCCAGCAGACCATCGGATCTCTACGAGCAGTACTTC. The gene calls are TRBV7-2 and TRBJ2-7; the D is unclear. Germline CDR1 SGHTA, CDR2 FQGNSA. Trimming left V 6 bases short and J 3 bases short, with 12 bases between. The length of the CDR3 is 13 residues.

A remark on this clonotype: The CDR3 ends on some other residue instead of the conserved phenylalanine or tryptophan, so this is likely a read error. The rearrangement joins TRBV27 to TRBJ1-1, with D possibly matching TRBD1 (6 bases). V lost 5 bases and J 3 bases, leaving 13 bases between the germline ends. From germline, CDR1 is MNHEY and CDR2 SMNVEV (reference sequence). The CDR3 length is 14 residues. In DNA, the CDR3 is TGTGCCAGCAGTCCTCGGGGGGCGGACACTGAAGCTTTCCTT. The encoded protein is CASSPRGADTEAFL.

By share, this clonotype counts as large. This sequence joins TRBV5-5 and TRBJ2-1; D remains ambiguous. Germline-derived CDR1 and CDR2 are SGHKS and YYEKEE (reference sequence). The ends were cut back, 5 bases at V and 0 bases at J, with 6 bases in the middle. This CDR3 spans 13 amino acids. CDR3 bases: TGTGCCAGCAGTGAAGGCTCCTACAATGAGCAGTTCTTC. Translating gives CASSEGSYNEQFF.

By share, this clonotype ranks as hyperexpanded. The chain combines TRBV19 with TRBJ2-1; D is unresolved. Germline-derived CDR1 and CDR2 are LNHDA and SQIVND (reference sequence). The CDR3 is made up of 13 amino acids. The CDR3 here is CGSRSPLYNEQFF. Here the CDR3 DNA reads TGTGGGTCTCGGTCCCCTCTCTACAATGAGCAGTTCTTC.

The chain has TRBV19 and TRBJ2-7, with a tentative D call TRBD1 (5 bases). The CDR3 is 14 residues long. Trimming took off 1 base at V and 2 bases at J, with 9 bases between the two ends. CDR1 LNHDA and CDR2 SQIVND come from the germline V gene (reference sequence). The DNA of the CDR3 is TGTGCCAGTAGTATAGCCCAGGGTGCCTACGAGCAGTACTTC. Amino acid sequence: CASSIAQGAYEQYF. The whole variable domain, filled in from reference TRBV19 and TRBJ2-7, reads DGGITQSPKYLFRKEGQNVTLSCEQNLNHDAMYWYRQDPGQGLRLIYYSQIVNDFQKGDIAEGYSVSREKKESFPLTVTSAQKNPTAFYLCASSIAQGAYEQYFGPGTRLTVT.

By share of the sample, this clonotype is large. The V and J genes are TRBV7-9 and TRBJ2-7; D not certain. CDR3 length: 12 residues. Germline lookup yields CDR1 SEHNR and CDR2 FQNEAQ (reference sequence). V was pared by 1 base and J by 6 bases, with 7 bases between. The CDR3 loop reads CASSLDLGEQYF. In DNA, the CDR3 is TGTGCCAGCAGCTTAGACCTCGGCGAGCAGTACTTC. Full variable domain (outside the CDR3, taken from reference TRBV7-9 and TRBJ2-7): DTGVSQNPRHKITKRGQNVTFRCDPISEHNRLYWYRQTLGQGPEFLTYFQNEAQLEKSRLLSDRFSAERPKGSFSTLEIQRTEQGDSAMYLCASSLDLGEQYFGPGTRLTVT.

This clonotype is medium-sized in the sample. The junction differs from germline at one of its ends, possibly a read error. The genes are TRBV2 and TRBJ1-1, with 7 bases matching TRBD1. CDR3 length: 14 residues. Germline CDR1 is SNHLY and CDR2 is FYNNEI. Here the CDR3 reads CASTETGMNTEVFF. In nucleotides, the CDR3 is TGTGCCAGCACCGAGACAGGGATGAACACTGAAGTTTTCTTT.

By proportion, this clonotype is large. This chain connects TRBV7-8 to TRBJ2-7; 7 nucleotides match TRBD1. Trimming took 5 bases from V and 4 from J; bases not matched to a gene: 8. Germline CDR1 reads SGHVS; CDR2 reads FQNEAQ. The CDR3 extends over 14 amino acids. CDR3 sequence (DNA): TGTGCCAGCAGCCCGCGAGACAGGGCGTACGAGCAGTACTTC. Residues: CASSPRDRAYEQYF.

On this clonotype itself: With a much larger clone just one base away, this may be a read error. The chain couples TRBV2 to TRBJ2-7; D not certain. This CDR3 has 10 amino acids. Germline V gene sequence: CDR1 SNHLY, CDR2 FYNNEI. The CDR3 bases are TGTGCCAGCAGGACTTACGAGGAGTACTTC. Its translation is CASRTYEEYF.

This clonotype ranks as large. The chain is built from TRBV2 and TRBJ2-7; D unresolved. V gave up 3 bases and J gave up 7 bases, with 4 bases separating them. The CDR3 is made up of 10 amino acids. Germline CDR1 is SNHLY and CDR2 is FYNNEI. This CDR3 is CASSDGEQYF. DNA for the CDR3: TGTGCCAGCAGTGACGGAGAGCAGTACTTC.

This clonotype is judged large. J is TRBJ2-3 and V is TRBV21-1; the table's D call, TRBD1, has no DNA check behind it. TRBV21-1 is termed a pseudogene. The CDR3 sequence is 16 residues long. CDR3 sequence reads: CASTPIATGATDTQYF. CDR3 nucleotides: TGTGCCAGCACCCCGATTGCAACTGGGGCCACAGATACGCAGTATTTT.

Judged by abundance, this clonotype is medium-sized. The chain uses TRBV9 and TRBJ1-1; D might be TRBD1 (6 bases). V was clipped by 0 bases and J by 1 base, with 13 bases between them. The CDR3 contains 16 residues. Germline CDR1 and CDR2: SGDLS and YYNGEE. Written as DNA, the CDR3 is TGTGCCAGCAGCGTAGGGGGAACAGGGAAGAACACTGAAGCTTTCTTT. Amino acid sequence: CASSVGGTGKNTEAFF.

By sample share, this clonotype is hyperexpanded. At one end the junction does not follow the germline gene, possibly because of a read error. The DNA of the CDR3 is TGTGCTAGCAGCTCCGGGGGGCCCGGGGAGCTGTTTTTT. It yields the protein CASSSGGPGELFF. This chain joins TRBV7-7 and TRBJ2-2; perhaps TRBD2 as D (7 bases). The CDR3 length is 13 residues. The germline V gene has CDR1 SSHAT and CDR2 FNYEAQ (reference sequence).

Notes on this clonotype: Given a much more abundant clone one base away, this may be a read error. J is TRBJ2-7 and V is TRBV20-1; D might be TRBD1 (5 bases). The CDR3 is made up of 12 amino acids. CDR1 and CDR2 (germline): DFQATT, SNEGSKA (reference sequence). CDR3 nucleotide sequence: TGCAGTGTTAGAGATCAGGGCCCCGAGCAGTACTTC. The encoded protein is CSVRDQGPEQYF.

Judged by abundance, this clonotype is large. V usage is TRBV2 and J usage is TRBJ2-7; unclear D gene. The CDR3 has 15 residues. V shed 2 bases and J shed 1 base, with 12 bases lying between them. CDR1 is SNHLY and CDR2 is FYNNEI in the germline V gene. The CDR3, as DNA: TGTGCCAGCAGTGAAAATCCGGGCCTATCCTACGAGCAGTACTTC. Amino acid sequence: CASSENPGLSYEQYF.